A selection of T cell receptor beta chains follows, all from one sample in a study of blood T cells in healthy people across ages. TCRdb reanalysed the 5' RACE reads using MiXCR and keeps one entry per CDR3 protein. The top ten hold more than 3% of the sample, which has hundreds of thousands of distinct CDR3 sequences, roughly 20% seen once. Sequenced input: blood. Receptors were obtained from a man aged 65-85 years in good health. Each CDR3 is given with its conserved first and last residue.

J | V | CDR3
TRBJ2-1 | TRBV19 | CASSSTGGDEQFF
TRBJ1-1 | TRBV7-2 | CACSSLSTKGTEAFF
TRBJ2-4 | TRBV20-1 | CSVGDRGFIAKNIQYF
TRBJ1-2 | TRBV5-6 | CASSSLKDRSFFGYTF
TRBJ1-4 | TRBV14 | CASSQDRGTYEKLFF
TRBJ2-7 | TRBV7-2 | CASSLGVREGRTYEQYF
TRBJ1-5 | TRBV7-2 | CASRQGSGGNQPQHF
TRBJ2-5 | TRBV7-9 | CASSLGTSGSTEETQYF
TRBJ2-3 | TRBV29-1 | CSFGSDTQYF
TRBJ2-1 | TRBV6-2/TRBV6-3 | CASRRGGLLNEQFF
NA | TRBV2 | CASTKGGVRQFF
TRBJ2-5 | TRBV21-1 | CASSKVYVPGGHQETQYF
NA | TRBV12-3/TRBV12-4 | CASGRLAGEGEQFF
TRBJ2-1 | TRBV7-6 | CASSGRAEQFF
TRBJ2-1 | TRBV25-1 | CASSASEQFF
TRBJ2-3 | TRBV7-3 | CASSLIAGGTDTQYF
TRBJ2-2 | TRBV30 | CAWSVTGAGELFF
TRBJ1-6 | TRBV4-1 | CASSQGIGGNSPLHF
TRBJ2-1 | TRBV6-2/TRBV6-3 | CASKRGGLAGHNEQFF
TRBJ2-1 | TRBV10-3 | CANRRDRGEYNEQFF
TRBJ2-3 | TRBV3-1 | CASRDSNTDTQYF
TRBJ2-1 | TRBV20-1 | CSAPRGFSYNEQFF
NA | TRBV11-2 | CASSELGQGGYEQYF
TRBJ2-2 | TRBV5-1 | CASSFGLADTGELFF
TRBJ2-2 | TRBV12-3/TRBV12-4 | CASSWTSGGRGTGELFF
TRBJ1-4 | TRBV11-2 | CASSRGSGREKLFF
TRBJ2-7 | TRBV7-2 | CASSFGLRETYEQYF
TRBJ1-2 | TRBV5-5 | CASSIPGQAYGYTF
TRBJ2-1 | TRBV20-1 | CSARAAGVYNEQFF
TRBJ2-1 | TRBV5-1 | CASSPLGLSYNEQFF
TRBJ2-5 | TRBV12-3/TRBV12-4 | CASSTVPETQYF
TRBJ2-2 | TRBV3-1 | CAGSQDPGTGGELFF
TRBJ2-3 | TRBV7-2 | CASSLTRDTQYF
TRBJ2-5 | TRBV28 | CASSQPPSGSYQETQYF
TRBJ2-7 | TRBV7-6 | CASSAQGSSYEQYF